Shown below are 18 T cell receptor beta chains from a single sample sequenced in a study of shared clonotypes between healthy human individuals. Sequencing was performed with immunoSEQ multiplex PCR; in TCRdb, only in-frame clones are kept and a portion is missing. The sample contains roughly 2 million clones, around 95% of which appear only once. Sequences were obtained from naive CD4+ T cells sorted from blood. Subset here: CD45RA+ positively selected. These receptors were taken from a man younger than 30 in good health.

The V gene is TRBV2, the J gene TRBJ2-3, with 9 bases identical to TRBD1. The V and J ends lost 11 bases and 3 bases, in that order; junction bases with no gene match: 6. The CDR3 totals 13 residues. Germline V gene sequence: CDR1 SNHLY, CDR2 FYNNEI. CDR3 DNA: TGTGCCGGCAACGGACAGGGGACAGATACGCAGTATTTT. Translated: CAGNGQGTDTQYF.

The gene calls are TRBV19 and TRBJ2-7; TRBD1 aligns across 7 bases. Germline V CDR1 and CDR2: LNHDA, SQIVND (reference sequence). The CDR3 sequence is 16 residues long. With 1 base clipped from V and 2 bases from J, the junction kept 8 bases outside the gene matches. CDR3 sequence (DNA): TGTGCCAGTAGTATAGGTACACCGGGACAGCCCTACGAGCAGTACTTC. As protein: CASSIGTPGQPYEQYF.

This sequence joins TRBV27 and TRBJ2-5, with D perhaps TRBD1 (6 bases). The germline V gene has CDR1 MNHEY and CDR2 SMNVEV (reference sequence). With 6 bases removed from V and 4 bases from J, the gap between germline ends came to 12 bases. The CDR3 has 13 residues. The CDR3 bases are TGTGCCAGCAGCCCCCTGGACAGAGAGACCCAGTACTTC. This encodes CASSPLDRETQYF.

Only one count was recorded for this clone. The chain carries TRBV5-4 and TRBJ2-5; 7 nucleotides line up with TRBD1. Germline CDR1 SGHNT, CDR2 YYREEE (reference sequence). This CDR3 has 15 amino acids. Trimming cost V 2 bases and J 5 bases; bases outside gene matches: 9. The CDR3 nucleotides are TGTGCCAGCAGCTTAGGACAGGTCGGTCGGGAGACCCAGTACTTC. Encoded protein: CASSLGQVGRETQYF.

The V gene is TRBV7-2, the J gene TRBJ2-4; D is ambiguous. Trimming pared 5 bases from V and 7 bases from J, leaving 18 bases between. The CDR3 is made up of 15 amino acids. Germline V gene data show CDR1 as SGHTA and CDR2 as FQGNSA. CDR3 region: CASSLRGQAGNIQYF. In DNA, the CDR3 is TGTGCCAGCAGCCTACGTGGGCAGGCTGGGAACATTCAGTACTTC.

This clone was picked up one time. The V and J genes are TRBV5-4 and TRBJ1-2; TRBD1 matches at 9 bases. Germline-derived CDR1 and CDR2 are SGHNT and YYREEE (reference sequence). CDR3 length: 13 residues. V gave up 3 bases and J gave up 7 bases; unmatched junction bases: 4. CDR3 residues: CASSWGQGAGYTF. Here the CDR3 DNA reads TGTGCCAGCAGCTGGGGACAGGGCGCTGGCTACACCTTC. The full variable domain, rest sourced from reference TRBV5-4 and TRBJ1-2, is ETGVTQSPTHLIKTRGQQVTLRCSSQSGHNTVSWYQQALGQGPQFIFQYYREEENGRGNFPPRFSGLQFPNYSSELNVNALELDDSALYLCASSWGQGAGYTFGSGTRLTVV.

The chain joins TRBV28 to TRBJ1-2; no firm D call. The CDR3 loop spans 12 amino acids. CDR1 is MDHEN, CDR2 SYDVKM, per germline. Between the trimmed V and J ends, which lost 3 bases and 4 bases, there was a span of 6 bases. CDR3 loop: CASSFEAYGYTF. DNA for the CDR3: TGTGCCAGCAGTTTCGAGGCCTATGGCTACACCTTC.

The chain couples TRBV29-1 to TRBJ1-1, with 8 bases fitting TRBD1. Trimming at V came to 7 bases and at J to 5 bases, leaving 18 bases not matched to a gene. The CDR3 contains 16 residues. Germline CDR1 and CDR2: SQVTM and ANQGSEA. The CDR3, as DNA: TGCAGCGCACAACGACTCCTGACAGGGGAGAGGACTGAAGCTTTCTTT. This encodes CSAQRLLTGERTEAFF.

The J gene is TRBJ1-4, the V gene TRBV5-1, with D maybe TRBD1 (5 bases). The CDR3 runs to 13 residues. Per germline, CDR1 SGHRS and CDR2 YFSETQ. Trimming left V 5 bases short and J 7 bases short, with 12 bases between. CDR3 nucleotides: TGCGCCAGCAGGACAAATAGGGGTGAAAAACTGTTTTTT. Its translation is CASRTNRGEKLFF.

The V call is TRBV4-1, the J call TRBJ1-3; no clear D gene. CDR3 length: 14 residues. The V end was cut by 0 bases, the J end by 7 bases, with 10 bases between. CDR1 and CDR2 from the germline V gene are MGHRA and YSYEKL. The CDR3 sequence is CASSQDQVWNTIYF. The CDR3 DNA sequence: TGCGCCAGCAGCCAAGATCAGGTGTGGAACACCATATATTTT.

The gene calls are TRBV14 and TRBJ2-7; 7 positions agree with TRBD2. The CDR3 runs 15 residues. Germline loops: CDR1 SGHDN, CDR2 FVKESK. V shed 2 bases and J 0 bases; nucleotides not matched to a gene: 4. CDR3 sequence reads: CASSQFAGASYEQYF. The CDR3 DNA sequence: TGTGCCAGCAGCCAATTTGCGGGAGCCTCCTACGAGCAGTACTTC. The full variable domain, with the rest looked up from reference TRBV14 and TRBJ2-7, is EAGVTQFPSHSVIEKGQTVTLRCDPISGHDNLYWYRRVMGKEIKFLLHFVKESKQDESGMPNNRFLAERTGGTYSTLKVQPAELEDSGVYFCASSQFAGASYEQYFGPGTRLTVT.

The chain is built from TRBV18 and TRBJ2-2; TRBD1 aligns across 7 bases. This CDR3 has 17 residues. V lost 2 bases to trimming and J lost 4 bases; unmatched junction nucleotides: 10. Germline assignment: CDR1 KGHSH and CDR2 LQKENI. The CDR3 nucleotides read TGTGCCAGCTCACCATTATTAGGGGGCGCAGTCACCGGGGAGCTGTTTTTT. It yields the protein CASSPLLGGAVTGELFF.

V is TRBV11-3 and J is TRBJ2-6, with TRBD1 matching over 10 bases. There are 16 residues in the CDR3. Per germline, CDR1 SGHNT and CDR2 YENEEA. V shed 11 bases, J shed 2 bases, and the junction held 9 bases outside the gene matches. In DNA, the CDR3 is TGTGCCGAGACAGGGGGCAGGGAGCCTGGGGCCAACGTCCTGACTTTC. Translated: CAETGGREPGANVLTF.

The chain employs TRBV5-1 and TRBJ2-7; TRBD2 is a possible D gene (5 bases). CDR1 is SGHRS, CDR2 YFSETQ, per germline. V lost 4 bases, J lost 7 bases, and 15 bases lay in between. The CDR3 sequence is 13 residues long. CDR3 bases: TGCGCCAGCAGCCCGGGAAGCTCTCGGGAGCAGTACTTC. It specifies CASSPGSSREQYF.

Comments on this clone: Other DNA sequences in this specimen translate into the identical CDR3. The CDR3 region has the DNA TGTGCCAGTAGTATAGGAACAGAGAACACTGAAGCTTTCTTT. Translation gives CASSIGTENTEAFF. The chain combines TRBV19 with TRBJ1-1; D ambiguous. Trimming took off 1 base at V and 1 base at J, with 7 bases between the two ends. From germline, CDR1 is LNHDA and CDR2 SQIVND (reference sequence). This CDR3 has 14 amino acids.

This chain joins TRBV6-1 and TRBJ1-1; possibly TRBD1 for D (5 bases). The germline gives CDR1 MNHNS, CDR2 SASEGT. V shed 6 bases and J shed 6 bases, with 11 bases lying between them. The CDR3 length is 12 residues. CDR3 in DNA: TGTGCCAGCAGCTACCTCAGGGCTGAAGCTTTCTTT. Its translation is CASSYLRAEAFF.

The CDR3 DNA is TGTGCCAGCTCACCACCGACAGAAGCGGGGGGGACTGAGTTCTTC. The encoded protein is CASSPPTEAGGTEFF. This chain connects TRBV18 to TRBJ2-1; 10 bases match TRBD2. CDR3 size: 15 residues. CDR1 is KGHSH, CDR2 LQKENI, per germline. The V and J ends lost 0 bases and 14 bases, in that order; junction bases with no gene match: 10.

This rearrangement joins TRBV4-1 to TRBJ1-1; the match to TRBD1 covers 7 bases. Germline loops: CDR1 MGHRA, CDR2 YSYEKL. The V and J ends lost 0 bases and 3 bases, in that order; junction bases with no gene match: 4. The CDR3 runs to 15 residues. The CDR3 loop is CASSQEWGTDTEAFF. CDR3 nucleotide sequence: TGCGCCAGCAGCCAAGAATGGGGGACAGACACTGAAGCTTTCTTT.